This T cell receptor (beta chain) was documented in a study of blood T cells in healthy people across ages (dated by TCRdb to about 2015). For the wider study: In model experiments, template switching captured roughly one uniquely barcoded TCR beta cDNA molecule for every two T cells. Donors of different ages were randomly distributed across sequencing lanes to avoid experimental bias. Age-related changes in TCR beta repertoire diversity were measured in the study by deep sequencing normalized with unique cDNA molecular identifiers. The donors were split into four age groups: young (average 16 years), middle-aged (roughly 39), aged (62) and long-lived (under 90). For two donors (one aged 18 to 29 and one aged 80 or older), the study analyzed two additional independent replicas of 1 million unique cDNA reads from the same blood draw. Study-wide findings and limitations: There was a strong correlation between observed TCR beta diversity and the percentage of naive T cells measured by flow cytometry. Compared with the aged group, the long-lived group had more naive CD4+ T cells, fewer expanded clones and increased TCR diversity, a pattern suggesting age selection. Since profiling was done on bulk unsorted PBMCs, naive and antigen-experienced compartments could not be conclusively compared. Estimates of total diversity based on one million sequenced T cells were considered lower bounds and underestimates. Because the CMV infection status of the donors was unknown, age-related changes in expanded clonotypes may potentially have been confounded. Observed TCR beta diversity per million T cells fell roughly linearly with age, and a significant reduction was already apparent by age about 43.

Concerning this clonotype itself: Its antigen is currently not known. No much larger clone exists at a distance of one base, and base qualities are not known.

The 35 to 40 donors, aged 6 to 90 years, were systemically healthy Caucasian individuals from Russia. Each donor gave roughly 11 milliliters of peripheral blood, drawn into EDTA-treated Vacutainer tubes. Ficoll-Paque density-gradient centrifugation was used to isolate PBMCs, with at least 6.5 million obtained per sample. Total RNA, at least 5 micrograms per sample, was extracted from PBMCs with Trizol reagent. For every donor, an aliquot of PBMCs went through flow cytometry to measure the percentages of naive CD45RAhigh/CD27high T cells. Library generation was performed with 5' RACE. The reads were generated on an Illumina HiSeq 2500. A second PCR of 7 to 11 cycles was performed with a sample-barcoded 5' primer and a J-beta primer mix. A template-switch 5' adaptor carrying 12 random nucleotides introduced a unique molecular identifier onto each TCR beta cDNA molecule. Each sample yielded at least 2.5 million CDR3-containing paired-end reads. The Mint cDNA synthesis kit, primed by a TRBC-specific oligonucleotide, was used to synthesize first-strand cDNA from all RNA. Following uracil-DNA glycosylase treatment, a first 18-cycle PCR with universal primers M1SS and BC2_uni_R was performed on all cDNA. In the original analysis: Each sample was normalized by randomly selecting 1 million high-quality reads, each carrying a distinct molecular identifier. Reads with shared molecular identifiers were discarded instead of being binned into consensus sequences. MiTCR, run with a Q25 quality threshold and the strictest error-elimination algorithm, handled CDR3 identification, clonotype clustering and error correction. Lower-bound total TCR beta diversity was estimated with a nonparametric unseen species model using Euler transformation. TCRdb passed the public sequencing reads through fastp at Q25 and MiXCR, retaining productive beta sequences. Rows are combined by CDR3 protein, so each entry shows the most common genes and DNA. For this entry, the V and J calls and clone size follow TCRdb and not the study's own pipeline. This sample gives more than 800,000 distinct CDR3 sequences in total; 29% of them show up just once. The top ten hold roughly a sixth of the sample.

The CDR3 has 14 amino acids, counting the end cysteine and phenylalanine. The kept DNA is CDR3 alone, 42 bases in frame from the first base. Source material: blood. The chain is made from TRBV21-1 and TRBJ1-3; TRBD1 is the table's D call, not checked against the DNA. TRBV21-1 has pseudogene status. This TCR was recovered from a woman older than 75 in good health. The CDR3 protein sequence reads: CASIRQGAGNIIYF. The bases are TGTGCCAGCATCCGACAGGGAGCTGGAAACATCATATATTTT.